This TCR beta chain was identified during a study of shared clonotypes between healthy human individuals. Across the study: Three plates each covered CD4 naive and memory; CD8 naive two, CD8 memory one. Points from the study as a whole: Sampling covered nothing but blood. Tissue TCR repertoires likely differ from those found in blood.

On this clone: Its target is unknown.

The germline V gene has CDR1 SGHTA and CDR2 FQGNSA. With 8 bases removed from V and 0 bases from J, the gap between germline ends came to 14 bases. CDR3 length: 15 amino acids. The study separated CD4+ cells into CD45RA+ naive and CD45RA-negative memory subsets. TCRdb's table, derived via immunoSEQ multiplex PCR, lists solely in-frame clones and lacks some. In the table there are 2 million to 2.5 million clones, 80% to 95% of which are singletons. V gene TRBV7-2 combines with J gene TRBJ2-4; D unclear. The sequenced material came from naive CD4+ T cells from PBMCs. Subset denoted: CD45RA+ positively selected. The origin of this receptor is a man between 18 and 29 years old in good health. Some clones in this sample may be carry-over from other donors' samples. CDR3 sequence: CASPFFLLAKNIQYF. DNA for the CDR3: TGTGCCAGCCCCTTCTTCCTCTTAGCCAAAAACATTCAGTACTTC.